This T cell receptor (beta chain) was sequenced during a study of early T cells in non-severe SARS-CoV-2 infection. TCRdb processed the 5' RACE reads anew with MiXCR; each CDR3 protein has one entry. Found here are roughly 32,000 distinct CDR3 sequences, 3.5% to 4.5% of them singletons; the top ten hold around 8.2%. This clonotype occurred many times. Germline trimming cut 6 bases from V and 1 base from J; bases unmatched to any gene: 8. The CDR3 contains 16 residues. Sequencing was done on a sample of whole blood. The chain has TRBV12-3 or TRBV12-4 and TRBJ2-2, with 7 bases matching TRBD1. This clonotype originated in an adult who was a healthcare worker with PCR-confirmed SARS-CoV-2 infection or an uninfected control (not recorded which). CDR3 nucleotides: TGTGCCAGCAGACCCCCAGGGGGTCAGAACACCGGGGAGCTGTTTTTT. Protein product: CASRPPGGQNTGELFF.